One and the same sample provided the 28 T cell receptor beta chains below, sequenced in a study of vaccination and CD4 T cells after COVID-19. An Oncomine TCR Beta short-read assay was used to sequence the DNA from cultured CD4+ T cells. TCRdb redid the calling of the PCR reads with MiXCR, one entry per CDR3 protein. Of about 19,000 distinct CDR3 sequences listed, under 65% were seen once; the top ten hold 9% to 10%. No antigens are known for them. Indicated treatment: roughly 10-day PBMC culture with coronavirus spike peptide pools or control peptides (ViraFEST assay). The sample here was CD4+ T cells from blood, cultured in vitro, taken after SARS-CoV-2 vaccination. These TCRs come from a human donor who had recovered from COVID-19.

This clonotype was counted a few times. V gene TRBV6-4 combines with J gene TRBJ1-2; 9 bases are shared with TRBD1. V was pared by 7 bases and J by 2 bases, with 14 bases of the junction left unmatched. CDR1 and CDR2 (germline): MRHNA, SNTAGT. CDR3 size: 17 residues. This CDR3 is CASNHRGRGSQNYGYTF. CDR3 nucleotides: TGTGCCAGCAATCACAGGGGGCGAGGGTCTCAAAACTATGGCTACACCTTC.

The chain combines TRBV20-1 with TRBJ2-1, with D tentatively TRBD2 (7 bases). CDR1 and CDR2 from the germline V gene are DFQATT and SNEGSKA (reference sequence). The CDR3 runs to 16 residues. V lost 1 base and J lost 6, with 19 bases in between. CDR3 coding DNA: TGCAGTGCTAGAGGGCCGGGACGGGGGGCCGTCAATGAGCAGTTCTTC. Encoded protein: CSARGPGRGAVNEQFF.

J is TRBJ2-2 and V is TRBV27, with TRBD2 as a possible D gene (6 bases). This CDR3 contains 13 residues. V lost 7 bases and J 9 bases, leaving 15 bases between the germline ends. Germline CDR1 reads MNHEY; CDR2 reads SMNVEV (reference sequence). Here the CDR3 reads CASTQTGDRELFF. The CDR3 DNA is TGTGCCAGCACCCAGACGGGGGACCGGGAGCTGTTTTTT.

The chain employs TRBV7-9 and TRBJ1-2; 7 bases agree with TRBD1. Per the germline V gene, CDR1 is SEHNR and CDR2 is FQNEAQ (reference sequence). The J segment lost 8 bases and the V segment lost 3 bases, leaving 6 bases of the junction unmatched. CDR3 length: 13 residues. The CDR3 spells CASSFKGAEGYTF. In DNA form, the CDR3 reads TGTGCCAGCAGCTTCAAGGGGGCAGAAGGCTACACCTTC.

The DNA for the CDR3 is TGTGCCAGCAGTGAATTTGGGGAGTATAACTATGGCTACACCTTC. It specifies CASSEFGEYNYGYTF. The genes are TRBV25-1 and TRBJ1-2; D gene ambiguous. This CDR3 has 15 amino acids. V lost 1 base and J lost 1, with 10 bases in between. Germline V gives CDR1 MGHDK, CDR2 SYGVNS.

This clonotype came up a few times. The V gene is TRBV15, the J gene TRBJ2-1; possibly TRBD2 for D (5 bases). Trimming cost V 2 bases and J 6 bases, with 14 bases left between them. The length of the CDR3 is 15 residues. Germline V CDR1 and CDR2: LNHNV, YYDKDF (reference sequence). DNA for the CDR3: TGTGCCACCAGCAGATCGAGTGGAGCGGCCAATGAGCAGTTCTTC. It is translated as CATSRSSGAANEQFF.

The chain joins TRBV2 to TRBJ1-1; 10 bases agree with TRBD1. The V segment lost 0 bases and the J segment 4 bases; nucleotides outside the gene matches: 2. Germline CDR1 SNHLY, CDR2 FYNNEI. The CDR3 totals 15 residues. CDR3: CASSEARTGGTEAFF. In DNA, the CDR3 is TGTGCCAGCAGTGAAGCGCGGACAGGGGGCACTGAAGCTTTCTTT.

The chain recombines TRBV12-3 or TRBV12-4 with TRBJ1-6; D unresolved. This CDR3 is built from 12 residues. V lost 3 bases, J lost 10 bases, and 7 bases lay in between. The CDR3 coding sequence is TGTGCCAGCAGTTTGGGAAACTCACCCCTCCACTTT. It specifies CASSLGNSPLHF.

This clonotype appeared a few times. The chain links TRBV20-1 to TRBJ2-3; 10 bases agree with TRBD2. The ends lost 5 bases at V and 2 bases at J; junction bases unmatched: 10. The CDR3 spans 16 residues. Per the germline V gene, CDR1 is DFQATT and CDR2 is SNEGSKA (reference sequence). CDR3 nucleotides: TGCAGTGCTCCAGAAGAAAGCGGGAGGGCCACAGATACGCAGTATTTT. Encoded protein: CSAPEESGRATDTQYF.

The V call is TRBV7-6, the J call TRBJ1-4; no reliable D call. Trimming removed 6 bases at V and 0 bases at J, with 11 bases between. The CDR3 runs to 15 residues. Germline V gene data show CDR1 as SGHVS and CDR2 as FNYEAQ. DNA for the CDR3: TGTGCCAGCAGTTTCGGTTTTGCAACTAATGAAAAACTGTTTTTT. This gives the protein CASSFGFATNEKLFF.

This sequence joins TRBV20-1 and TRBJ2-1; TRBD2 matches at 9 bases. CDR1 and CDR2 from the germline V gene are DFQATT and SNEGSKA (reference sequence). The V segment lost 4 bases and the J segment 2 bases; nucleotides outside the gene matches: 9. The CDR3 runs to 16 residues. In nucleotides, the CDR3 is TGCAGTGCTATCACAGGACTAGCGTGGCCCTACAATGAGCAGTTCTTC. Protein product: CSAITGLAWPYNEQFF.

The rearrangement uses TRBV28 and TRBJ1-5, with TRBD1 identical over 9 bases. V lost 8 bases to trimming and J lost 5 bases; unmatched junction nucleotides: 7. This CDR3 has 14 amino acids. Looked up from germline, CDR1 is MDHEN and CDR2 is SYDVKM. DNA of the CDR3: TGTGCCAGCCGGGGACAGGGTGGGGATCAGCCCCAGCATTTT. It translates to CASRGQGGDQPQHF. The full variable domain, its missing parts supplied by reference TRBV28 and TRBJ1-5, is DVKVTQSSRYLVKRTGEKVFLECVQDMDHENMFWYRQDPGLGLRLIYFSYDVKMKEKGDIPEGYSVSREKKERFSLILESASTNQTSMYLCASRGQGGDQPQHFGDGTRLSIL.

This clonotype has only a few counts. The chain joins TRBV6-1 to TRBJ2-7; D may be TRBD1 or TRBD2 (6 bases each). The CDR3 covers 15 residues. Germline assignment: CDR1 MNHNS and CDR2 SASEGT. Trimming shortened V by 3 bases and J by 2 bases, and 14 bases separated the two germline ends. CDR3 residues: CASSEWGARAYEQYF. DNA for the CDR3: TGTGCCAGCAGTGAGTGGGGGGCAAGGGCCTACGAGCAGTACTTC.

The chain carries TRBV5-1 and TRBJ1-6; tentative D call: TRBD1 (5 bases). The germline V gene encodes CDR1 SGHRS and CDR2 YFSETQ. V lost 0 bases and J 9 bases, leaving 10 bases between the germline ends. This CDR3 comprises 14 residues. DNA for the CDR3: TGCGCCAGCAGCTTGGCAGGGAGGGGTTCACCCCTCCACTTT. It specifies CASSLAGRGSPLHF.

The V and J genes are TRBV20-1 and TRBJ2-2, with 9 nucleotides matching TRBD2. J gave up 5 bases and V 0 bases, and 7 bases lay outside the gene matches. The V gene's germline CDR1 is DFQATT and CDR2 SNEGSKA (reference sequence). The CDR3 extends over 16 amino acids. The CDR3 nucleotides are TGCAGTGCTAGAGATCAGCTAGCGGGAAAGACCGGGGAGCTGTTTTTT. Translating gives CSARDQLAGKTGELFF.

The chain links TRBV6-1 to TRBJ2-4; D is tentatively TRBD1 or TRBD2 (5 bases each). V lost 7 bases to trimming and J lost 6 bases, with 16 bases between them. CDR1 MNHNS and CDR2 SASEGT come from the germline V gene. The CDR3 extends over 14 amino acids. CDR3 nucleotides: TGTGCCAGCAACTGGGACCCGACGGGAAACATTCAGTACTTC. Amino acid sequence: CASNWDPTGNIQYF.

The CDR3 DNA is TGTGCCAGCAGCTTTTCGGACAATGTCCCTGAAGCTTTCTTT. It codes for CASSFSDNVPEAFF. The V and J genes are TRBV11-1 and TRBJ1-1, with a tentative D call TRBD1 (5 bases). CDR1 is SGHAT, CDR2 FQDESV, per germline (reference sequence). CDR3 length: 14 residues. V was shortened by 3 bases and J by 6 bases, with 14 bases between the two germline ends.

CDR3 nucleotides: TGTGCCAGCGGGTTTCCGCCTTCCGGGGGAGAAGAGACCCAGTACTTC. Protein product: CASGFPPSGGEETQYF. The chain carries TRBV27 and TRBJ2-5; a possible D gene is TRBD2 (6 bases). Looked up from germline, CDR1 is MNHEY and CDR2 is SMNVEV (reference sequence). The CDR3 runs 16 residues. V was pared by 8 bases and J by 3 bases, with 22 bases between.

This clonotype was seen a few times. J is TRBJ1-1 and V is TRBV25-1, with a weak D call TRBD1 (6 bases). The CDR3 is made up of 13 amino acids. The V and J ends lost 7 bases and 0 bases respectively, with 9 bases between them. CDR1 and CDR2 from the germline V gene are MGHDK and SYGVNS. CDR3 region: CASTGTMNTEAFF. The CDR3 DNA follows: TGTGCCAGCACCGGGACAATGAACACTGAAGCTTTCTTT.

The V and J genes are TRBV12-3 or TRBV12-4 and TRBJ2-1; 12 positions agree with TRBD2. CDR3 length: 17 residues. V trimming: 5 bases; J trimming: 7 bases; junction bases outside the gene matches: 12. The DNA for the CDR3 is TGTGCCAGCAGTCTGCCTAGCGGGAGGGCCGTCGCAAATGAGCAGTTCTTC. Amino acid sequence: CASSLPSGRAVANEQFF.

The chain uses TRBV7-3 and TRBJ1-6; 8 positions match TRBD1. This CDR3 region has 14 residues. V was clipped by 5 bases and J by 10 bases; unmatched bases: 7. Germline lookup yields CDR1 SGHTA and CDR2 FQGTGA. The CDR3 DNA reads TGTGCCAGCAGCCCCGGACAGGGCCAATCACCCCTCCACTTT. Its protein product is CASSPGQGQSPLHF. The full variable domain, with the rest looked up from reference TRBV7-3 and TRBJ1-6, is GAGVSQTPSNKVTEKGKYVELRCDPISGHTALYWYRQSLGQGPEFLIYFQGTGAADDSGLPNDRFFAVRPEGSVSTLKIQRTERGDSAVYLCASSPGQGQSPLHFGNGTRLTVT.

This clonotype has a handful of counts. The chain employs TRBV15 and TRBJ1-4, with 9 bases lining up with TRBD1. This CDR3 is 15 amino acids long. Germline V gene sequence: CDR1 LNHNV, CDR2 YYDKDF (reference sequence). V was pared by 1 base and J by 5 bases, with 2 bases of the junction left unmatched. The CDR3 sequence is CATSRADRGNEKLFF. In nucleotides, the CDR3 is TGTGCCACCAGCAGAGCGGACAGGGGAAATGAAAAACTGTTTTTT.

The chain links TRBV21-1 to TRBJ2-3; TRBD1 is the table's D call, not checked against the DNA. TRBV21-1 is a known pseudogene. This CDR3 has 19 residues. This CDR3 is CASSKEPHQGDYSTDTQYF. In DNA form, the CDR3 reads TGTGCCAGCAGCAAAGAGCCCCATCAGGGAGACTACAGCACAGATACGCAGTATTTT.

The chain is built from TRBV7-8 and TRBJ2-2; 10 bases match TRBD2. The J segment lost 5 bases and the V segment lost 5 bases, leaving 8 bases of the junction unmatched. The CDR3 has 16 amino acids. Germline V gene data show CDR1 as SGHVS and CDR2 as FQNEAQ. CDR3 nucleotide sequence: TGTGCCAGCAGCCTAACGGGACTAGCGTCTACCGGGGAGCTGTTTTTT. Translating it yields CASSLTGLASTGELFF.

J is TRBJ1-1 and V is TRBV2; 8 bases match TRBD1. The CDR3 has 14 amino acids. V was clipped by 7 bases and J by 1 base; unmatched bases: 5. Germline V gene lookup returns CDR1 SNHLY and CDR2 FYNNEI. The CDR3 spells CASIVGQENTEAFF. CDR3 sequence (DNA): TGTGCCAGCATAGTGGGACAGGAGAACACTGAAGCTTTCTTT. Full variable domain (outside the CDR3, taken from reference TRBV2 and TRBJ1-1): EPEVTQTPSHQVTQMGQEVILRCVPISNHLYFYWYRQILGQKVEFLVSFYNNEISEKSEIFDDQFSVERPDGSNFTLKIRSTKLEDSAMYFCASIVGQENTEAFFGQGTRLTVV.

This chain links TRBV10-2 with TRBJ1-1; possible D gene TRBD1, 5 bases. The CDR3 sequence is 12 residues long. The germline CDR1 and CDR2 sequences are WSHSY and SAAADI. Trimming removed 8 bases from V and 1 base from J, with 8 bases in between. In nucleotides, the CDR3 is TGCGCCAGCGTAACAGGGAACACTGAAGCTTTCTTT. The encoded protein is CASVTGNTEAFF.

The chain employs TRBV15 and TRBJ2-1; D possibly uses TRBD1 or TRBD2 (5 bases each). Germline CDR1 reads LNHNV; CDR2 reads YYDKDF (reference sequence). The V end was cut by 0 bases, the J end by 1 base, with 13 bases between. The CDR3 extends over 17 amino acids. The CDR3 nucleotides are TGTGCCACCAGCAGAGATAATAAGCGGACATCCTACAATGAGCAGTTCTTC. It translates to CATSRDNKRTSYNEQFF.

The J gene is TRBJ1-1, the V gene TRBV6-1; weak D call: TRBD1 (6 bases). This CDR3 comprises 13 residues. Trimming removed 5 bases from V and 3 bases from J, with 10 bases in between. Germline values: CDR1 MNHNS, CDR2 SASEGT. Written as DNA, the CDR3 is TGTGCCAGCAGTAAAGACAGGTACACTGAAGCTTTCTTT. Its translation is CASSKDRYTEAFF.